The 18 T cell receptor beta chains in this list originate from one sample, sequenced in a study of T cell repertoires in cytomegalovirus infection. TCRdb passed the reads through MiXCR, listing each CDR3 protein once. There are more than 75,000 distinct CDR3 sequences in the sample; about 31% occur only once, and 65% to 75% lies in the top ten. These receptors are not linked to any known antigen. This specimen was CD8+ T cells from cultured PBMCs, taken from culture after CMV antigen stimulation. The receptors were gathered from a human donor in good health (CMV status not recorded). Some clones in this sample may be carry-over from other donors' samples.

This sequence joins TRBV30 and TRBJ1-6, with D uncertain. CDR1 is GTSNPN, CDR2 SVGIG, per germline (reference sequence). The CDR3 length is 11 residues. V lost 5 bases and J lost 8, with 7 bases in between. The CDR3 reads CAWDRDSPLHF. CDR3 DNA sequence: TGTGCCTGGGACCGAGATTCACCCCTCCACTTT.

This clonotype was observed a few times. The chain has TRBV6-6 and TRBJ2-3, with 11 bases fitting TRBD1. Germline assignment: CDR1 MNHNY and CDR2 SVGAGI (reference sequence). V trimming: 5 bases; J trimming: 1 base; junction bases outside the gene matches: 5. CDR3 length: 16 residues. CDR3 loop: CASSEPGQGGTDTQYF. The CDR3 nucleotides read TGTGCCAGCAGTGAGCCGGGACAGGGGGGCACAGATACGCAGTATTTT.

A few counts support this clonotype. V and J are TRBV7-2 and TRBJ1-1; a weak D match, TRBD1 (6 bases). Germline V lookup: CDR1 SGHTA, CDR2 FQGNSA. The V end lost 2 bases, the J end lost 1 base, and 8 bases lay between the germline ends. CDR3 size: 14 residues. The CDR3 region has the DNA TGTGCCAGCAGCTTACTACAGGGGAACACTGAAGCTTTCTTT. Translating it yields CASSLLQGNTEAFF.

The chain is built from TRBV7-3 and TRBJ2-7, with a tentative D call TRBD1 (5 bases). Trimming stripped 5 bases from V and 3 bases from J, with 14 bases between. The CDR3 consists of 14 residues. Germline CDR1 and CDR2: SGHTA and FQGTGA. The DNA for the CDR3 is TGTGCCAGCAGCAAGGAAGGGGCGTACTACGAGCAGTACTTC. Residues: CASSKEGAYYEQYF.

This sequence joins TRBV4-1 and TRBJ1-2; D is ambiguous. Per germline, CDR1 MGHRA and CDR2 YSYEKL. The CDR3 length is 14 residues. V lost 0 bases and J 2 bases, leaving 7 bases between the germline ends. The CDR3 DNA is TGCGCCAGCAGCCAAGAACCAGACAACTATGGCTACACCTTC. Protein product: CASSQEPDNYGYTF.

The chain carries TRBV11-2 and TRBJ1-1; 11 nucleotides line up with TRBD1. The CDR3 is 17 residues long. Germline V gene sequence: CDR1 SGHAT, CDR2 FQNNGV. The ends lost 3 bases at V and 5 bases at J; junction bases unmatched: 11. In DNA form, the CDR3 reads TGTGCCAGCAGCTTTCCCAGGGACAGGGGGGTGGAAACTGAAGCTTTCTTT. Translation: CASSFPRDRGVETEAFF.

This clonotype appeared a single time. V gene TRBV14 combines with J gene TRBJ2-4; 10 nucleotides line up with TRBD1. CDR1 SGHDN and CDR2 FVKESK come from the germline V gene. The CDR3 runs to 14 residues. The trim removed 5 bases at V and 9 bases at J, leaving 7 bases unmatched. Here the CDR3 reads CASSTTGGAGIQYF. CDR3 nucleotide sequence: TGTGCCAGCAGCACGACAGGGGGCGCGGGCATTCAGTACTTC.

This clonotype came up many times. The CDR3 loop is CASSLTVGFTDTQYF. The CDR3, as DNA: TGTGCCAGCAGCTTAACCGTCGGTTTCACAGATACGCAGTATTTT. The gene calls are TRBV7-3 and TRBJ2-3; no definite D call. The CDR3 has 15 amino acids. Per the germline V gene, CDR1 is SGHTA and CDR2 is FQGTGA. V was shortened by 0 bases and J by 2 bases, with 9 bases between the two germline ends.

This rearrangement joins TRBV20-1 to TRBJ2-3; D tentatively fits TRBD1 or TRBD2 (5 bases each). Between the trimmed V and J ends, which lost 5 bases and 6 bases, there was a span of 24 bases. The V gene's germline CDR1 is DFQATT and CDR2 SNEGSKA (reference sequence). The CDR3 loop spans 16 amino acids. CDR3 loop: CSAGAPRAARRDTQYF. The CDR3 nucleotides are TGCAGTGCTGGGGCCCCGAGAGCGGCCCGCAGGGATACGCAGTATTTT.

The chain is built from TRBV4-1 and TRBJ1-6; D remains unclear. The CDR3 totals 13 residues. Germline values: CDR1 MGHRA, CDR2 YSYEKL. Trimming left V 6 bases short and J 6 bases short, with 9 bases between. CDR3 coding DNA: TGCGCCAGCAGTGAAACGAGTAATTCACCCCTCCACTTT. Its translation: CASSETSNSPLHF.

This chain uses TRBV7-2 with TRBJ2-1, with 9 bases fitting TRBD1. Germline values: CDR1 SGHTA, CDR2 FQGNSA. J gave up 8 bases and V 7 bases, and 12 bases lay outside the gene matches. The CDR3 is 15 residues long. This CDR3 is CASNPDGTGTYEQFF. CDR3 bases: TGTGCCAGCAACCCAGACGGGACAGGGACATATGAGCAGTTCTTC.

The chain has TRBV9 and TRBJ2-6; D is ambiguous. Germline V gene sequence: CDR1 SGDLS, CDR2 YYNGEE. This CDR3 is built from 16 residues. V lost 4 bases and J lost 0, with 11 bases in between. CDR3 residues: CASSSGSFSGANVLTF. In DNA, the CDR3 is TGTGCCAGCAGCTCCGGCAGCTTCTCTGGGGCCAACGTCCTGACTTTC.

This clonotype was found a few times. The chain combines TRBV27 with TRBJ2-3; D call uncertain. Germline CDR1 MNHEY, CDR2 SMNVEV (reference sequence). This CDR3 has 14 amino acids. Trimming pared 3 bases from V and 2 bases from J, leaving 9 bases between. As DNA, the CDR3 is TGTGCCAGCAGTTTTCAGGAGACCACAGATACGCAGTATTTT. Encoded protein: CASSFQETTDTQYF.

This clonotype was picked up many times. As DNA, the CDR3 is TGTGCCAGCAGTGAATGGTCTGTTGCAACTAATGAAAAACTGTTTTTT. This codes for CASSEWSVATNEKLFF. V gene TRBV6-1 combines with J gene TRBJ1-4; D not certain. The ends were cut back, 2 bases at V and 0 bases at J, with 10 bases in the middle. This CDR3 is built from 16 residues. Germline V gene sequence: CDR1 MNHNS, CDR2 SASEGT.

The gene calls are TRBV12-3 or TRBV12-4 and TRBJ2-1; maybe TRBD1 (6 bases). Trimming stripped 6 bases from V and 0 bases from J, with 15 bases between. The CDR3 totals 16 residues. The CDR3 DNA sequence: TGTGCCAGCAGCGGACGAGGACAGAGCTCCTACAATGAGCAGTTCTTC. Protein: CASSGRGQSSYNEQFF.

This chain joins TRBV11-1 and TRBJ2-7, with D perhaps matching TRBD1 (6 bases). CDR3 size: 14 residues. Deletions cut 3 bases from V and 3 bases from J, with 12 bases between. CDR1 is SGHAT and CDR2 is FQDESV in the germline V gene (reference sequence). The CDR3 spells CASSFVGDIYEQYF. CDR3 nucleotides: TGTGCCAGCAGCTTTGTAGGGGACATCTACGAGCAGTACTTC.

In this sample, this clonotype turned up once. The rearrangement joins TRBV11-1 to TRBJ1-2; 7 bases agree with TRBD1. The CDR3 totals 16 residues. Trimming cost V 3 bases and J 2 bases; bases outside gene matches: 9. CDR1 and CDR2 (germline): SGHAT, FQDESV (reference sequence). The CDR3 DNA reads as TGTGCCAGCAGCTTTGGACCAGGGGGAACAAACTATGGCTACACCTTC. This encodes CASSFGPGGTNYGYTF.

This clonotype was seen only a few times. As DNA, the CDR3 is TGCGCCAGCAGCCCCCAGGGGTCCACCGCCTACGAGCAGTACTTC. Its translation: CASSPQGSTAYEQYF. This sequence joins TRBV5-1 and TRBJ2-7; D perhaps matches TRBD1 (6 bases). Germline CDR1 reads SGHRS; CDR2 reads YFSETQ. With 4 bases removed from V and 2 bases from J, the gap between germline ends came to 16 bases. The CDR3 covers 15 residues.